This TCR beta chain was identified in a study of T cell responses to AZD1222 COVID-19 vaccine. Using immunoSEQ multiplex PCR, the repertoire was profiled, and TCRdb retains in-frame clones only, with some absent. The data show 100,000 to 150,000 clones, about 87% seen once. The source was peripheral blood, collected on day 0 of AZD1222 vaccination. This TCR derives from an adult in good health.

The CDR3 reads CASSRTGAGGYTF. The CDR3 DNA is TGTGCCAGCAGTCGGACAGGGGCTGGGGGCTACACCTTC. The chain couples TRBV27 to TRBJ1-2; 9 bases line up with TRBD1. Trimming removed 5 bases from V and 8 bases from J; junction bases left unmatched: 6. The germline V gene has CDR1 MNHEY and CDR2 SMNVEV (reference sequence). CDR3 length equals 13 residues.